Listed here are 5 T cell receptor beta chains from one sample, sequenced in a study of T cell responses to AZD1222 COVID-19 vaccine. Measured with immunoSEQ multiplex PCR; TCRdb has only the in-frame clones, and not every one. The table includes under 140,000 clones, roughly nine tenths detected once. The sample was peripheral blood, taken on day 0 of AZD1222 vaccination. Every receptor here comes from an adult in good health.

The CDR3 sequence is CASSFRVTEAFF. The CDR3 region has the DNA TGTGCCAGCAGCTTCAGGGTTACTGAAGCTTTCTTT. V is TRBV5-8 and J is TRBJ1-1; D is possibly TRBD1 (5 bases). The CDR3 has 12 amino acids. Germline V gives CDR1 SGHTS, CDR2 YDEGEE. V was trimmed by 2 bases and J by 5 bases, leaving 7 bases between them.

CDR3 sequence: CASSPVAGLGPFYEQYF. CDR3 nucleotide sequence: TGTGCCAGCAGCCCGGTAGCGGGCCTAGGGCCCTTCTACGAGCAGTACTTC. This chain connects TRBV9 to TRBJ2-7; TRBD2 matches at 7 bases. The J segment lost 3 bases and the V segment lost 4 bases, leaving 16 bases of the junction unmatched. Germline-derived CDR1 and CDR2 are SGDLS and YYNGEE. The CDR3 length is 17 residues.

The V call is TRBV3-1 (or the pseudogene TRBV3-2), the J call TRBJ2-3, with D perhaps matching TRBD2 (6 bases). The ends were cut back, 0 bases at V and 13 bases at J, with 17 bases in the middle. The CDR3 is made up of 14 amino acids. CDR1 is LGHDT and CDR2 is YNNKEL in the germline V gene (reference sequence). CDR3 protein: CASSQDGWDGSEYF. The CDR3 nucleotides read TGTGCCAGCAGCCAAGATGGGTGGGACGGGAGTGAGTATTTT.

In nucleotides, the CDR3 is TGCGCCAGCAGCTTATCCCCTAGGTCAGTAACGGGGGAGCAGTACTTC. It specifies CASSLSPRSVTGEQYF. The J gene is TRBJ2-7, the V gene TRBV5-1; TRBD2 might be the D (5 bases). Germline CDR1 is SGHRS and CDR2 is YFSETQ. This CDR3 has 16 residues. V dropped 2 bases and J dropped 7 bases, with 22 bases sitting between them.

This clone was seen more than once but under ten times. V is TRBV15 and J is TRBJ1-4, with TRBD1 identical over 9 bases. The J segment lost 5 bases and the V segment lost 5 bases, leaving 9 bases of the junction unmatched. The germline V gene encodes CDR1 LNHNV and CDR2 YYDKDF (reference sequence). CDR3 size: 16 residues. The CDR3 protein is CATSALAGTGNEKLFF. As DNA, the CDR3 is TGTGCCACCAGCGCTCTCGCCGGGACAGGGAATGAAAAACTGTTTTTT. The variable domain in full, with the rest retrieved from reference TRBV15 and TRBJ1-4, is DAMVIQNPRYQVTQFGKPVTLSCSQTLNHNVMYWYQQKSSQAPKLLFHYYDKDFNNEADTPDNFQSRRPNTSFCFLDIRSPGLGDTAMYLCATSALAGTGNEKLFFGSGTQLSVL.